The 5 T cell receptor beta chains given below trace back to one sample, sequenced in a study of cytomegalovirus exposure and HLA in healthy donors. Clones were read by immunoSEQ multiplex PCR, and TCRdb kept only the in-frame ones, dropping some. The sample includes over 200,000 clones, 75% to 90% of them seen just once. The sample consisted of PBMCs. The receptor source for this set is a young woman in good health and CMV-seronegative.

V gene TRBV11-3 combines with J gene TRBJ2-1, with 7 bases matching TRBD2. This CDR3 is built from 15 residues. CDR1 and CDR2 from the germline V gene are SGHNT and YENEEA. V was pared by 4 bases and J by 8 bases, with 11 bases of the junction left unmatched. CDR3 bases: TGTGCCAGCAGCTCGGGACTAAGTGGTACCGATGAGCAGTTCTTC. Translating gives CASSSGLSGTDEQFF.

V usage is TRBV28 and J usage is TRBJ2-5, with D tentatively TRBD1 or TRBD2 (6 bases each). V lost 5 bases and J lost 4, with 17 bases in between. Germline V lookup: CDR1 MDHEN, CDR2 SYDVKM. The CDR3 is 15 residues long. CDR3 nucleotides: TGTGCCAGCAGTGGAGGACAGCCCGGGGGAGAGACCCAGTACTTC. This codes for CASSGGQPGGETQYF.

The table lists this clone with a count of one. CDR3 amino acids: CASSIRTASNQPQHF. The CDR3 DNA is TGTGCCAGTAGTATACGGACAGCTAGCAATCAGCCCCAGCATTTT. This sequence joins TRBV19 and TRBJ1-5, with D possibly being TRBD1 (6 bases). The CDR3 has 15 amino acids. Germline V gene sequence: CDR1 LNHDA, CDR2 SQIVND (reference sequence). The V gene lost 2 bases and the J gene lost 0 bases, with 8 bases spanning the gap.

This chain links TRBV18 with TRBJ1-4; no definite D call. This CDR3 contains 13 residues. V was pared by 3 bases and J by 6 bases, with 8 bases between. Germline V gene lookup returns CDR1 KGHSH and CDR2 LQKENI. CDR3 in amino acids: CASSPGLHEKLFF. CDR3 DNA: TGTGCCAGCTCACCGGGGTTACATGAAAAACTGTTTTTT.

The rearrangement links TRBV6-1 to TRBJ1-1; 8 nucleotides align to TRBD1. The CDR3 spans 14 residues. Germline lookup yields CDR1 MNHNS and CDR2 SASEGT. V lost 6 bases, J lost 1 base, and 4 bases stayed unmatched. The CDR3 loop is CASRTDRGNTEAFF. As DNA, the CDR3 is TGTGCCAGCAGAACCGACAGGGGGAACACTGAAGCTTTCTTT.